The 2 T cell receptor beta chains presented below share a single source sample, sequenced in a study of radiation and T cells in renal cell carcinoma. Sequencing used immunoSEQ multiplex PCR; TCRdb keeps in-frame clones, though not all of them. The sample contains 100,000 to 150,000 clones, roughly 80% of which appear only once. Time point defined: baseline pretreatment blood. Sample treatment: 15 Gy SBRT to primary tumor, nephrectomy 4 weeks later. Sequenced here: blood, sampled from a patient whose treatment included radiotherapy and nephrectomy. These TCRs come from a woman aged 55-69 years with renal cell carcinoma.

CDR3 sequence reads: CASSESLAGSYEQYF. DNA of the CDR3: TGTGCCAGCAGTGAAAGCCTAGCGGGGTCCTACGAGCAGTACTTC. The chain links TRBV2 to TRBJ2-7, with 9 bases that match TRBD2. The CDR3 is 15 amino acids. Germline V gene lookup returns CDR1 SNHLY and CDR2 FYNNEI. The V segment lost 2 bases and the J segment 1 base; nucleotides outside the gene matches: 3.

The J gene is TRBJ1-2, the V gene TRBV18; unclear D gene. Trimming cost V 3 bases and J 4 bases, with 15 bases left between them. CDR1 and CDR2 (germline): KGHSH, LQKENI. This CDR3 has 15 amino acids. CDR3 bases: TGTGCCAGCTCACCGGACGGCGAGCTGGCCTATGGCTACACCTTC. Translation gives CASSPDGELAYGYTF.